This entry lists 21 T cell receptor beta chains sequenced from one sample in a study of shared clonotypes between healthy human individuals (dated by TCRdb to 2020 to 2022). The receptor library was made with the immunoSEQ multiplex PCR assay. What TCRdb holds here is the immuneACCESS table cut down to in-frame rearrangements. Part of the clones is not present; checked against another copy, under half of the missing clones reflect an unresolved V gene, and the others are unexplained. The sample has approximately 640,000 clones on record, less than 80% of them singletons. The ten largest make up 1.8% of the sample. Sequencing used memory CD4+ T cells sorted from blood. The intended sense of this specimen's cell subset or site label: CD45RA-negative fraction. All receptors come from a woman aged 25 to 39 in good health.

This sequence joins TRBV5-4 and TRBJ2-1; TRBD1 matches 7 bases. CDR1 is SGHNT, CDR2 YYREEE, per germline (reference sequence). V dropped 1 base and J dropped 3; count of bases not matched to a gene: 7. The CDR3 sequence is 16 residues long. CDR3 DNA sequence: TGTGCCAGCAGCTTGCTATCGGGACAGTACTACAATGAGCAGTTCTTC. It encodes CASSLLSGQYYNEQFF.

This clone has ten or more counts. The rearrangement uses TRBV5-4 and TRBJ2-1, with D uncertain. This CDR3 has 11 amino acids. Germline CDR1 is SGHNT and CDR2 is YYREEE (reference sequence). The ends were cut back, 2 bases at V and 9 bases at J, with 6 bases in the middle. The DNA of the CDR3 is TGTGCCAGCAGCTTTAGCCTTGAGCAGTTCTTC. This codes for CASSFSLEQFF.

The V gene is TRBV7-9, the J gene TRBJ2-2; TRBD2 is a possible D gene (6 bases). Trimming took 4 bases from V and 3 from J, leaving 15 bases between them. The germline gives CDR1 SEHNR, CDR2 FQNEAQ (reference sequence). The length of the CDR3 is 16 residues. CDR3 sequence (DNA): TGTGCCAGCAGCTCCCGGGACGGAGGGGACACCGGGGAGCTGTTTTTT. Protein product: CASSSRDGGDTGELFF.

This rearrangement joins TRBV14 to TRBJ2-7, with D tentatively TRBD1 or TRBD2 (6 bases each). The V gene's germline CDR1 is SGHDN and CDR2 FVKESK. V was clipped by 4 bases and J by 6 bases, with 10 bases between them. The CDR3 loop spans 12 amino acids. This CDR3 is CASSLGGGEQYF. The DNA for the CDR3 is TGTGCCAGCAGCCTGGGGGGCGGCGAGCAGTACTTC.

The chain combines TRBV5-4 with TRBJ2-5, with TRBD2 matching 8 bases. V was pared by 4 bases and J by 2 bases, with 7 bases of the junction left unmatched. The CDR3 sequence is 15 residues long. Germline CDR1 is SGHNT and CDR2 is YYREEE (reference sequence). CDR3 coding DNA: TGTGCCAGCAGCCTTACTAGCGGAGAACAAGAGACCCAGTACTTC. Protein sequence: CASSLTSGEQETQYF.

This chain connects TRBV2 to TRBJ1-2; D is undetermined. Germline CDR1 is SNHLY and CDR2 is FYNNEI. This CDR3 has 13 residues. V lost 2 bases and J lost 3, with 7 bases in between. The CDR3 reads CASSENSDYGYTF. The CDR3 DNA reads TGTGCCAGCAGTGAAAACAGCGACTATGGCTACACCTTC.

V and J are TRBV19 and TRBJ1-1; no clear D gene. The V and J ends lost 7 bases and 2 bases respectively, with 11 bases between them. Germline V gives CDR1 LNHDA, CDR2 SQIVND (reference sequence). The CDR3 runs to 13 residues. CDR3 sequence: CASTFYSNTEAFF. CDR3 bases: TGTGCCAGTACGTTCTACAGCAACACTGAAGCTTTCTTT.

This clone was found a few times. CDR3 in DNA: TGTGCCAGCAGCCAGAGTTTAGACAGAAATCAGCCCCAGCATTTT. Its translation is CASSQSLDRNQPQHF. The chain employs TRBV27 and TRBJ1-5; weak D call: TRBD1 (5 bases). Trimming left V 6 bases short and J 4 bases short, with 16 bases between. Germline CDR1 reads MNHEY; CDR2 reads SMNVEV (reference sequence). This CDR3 comprises 15 residues.

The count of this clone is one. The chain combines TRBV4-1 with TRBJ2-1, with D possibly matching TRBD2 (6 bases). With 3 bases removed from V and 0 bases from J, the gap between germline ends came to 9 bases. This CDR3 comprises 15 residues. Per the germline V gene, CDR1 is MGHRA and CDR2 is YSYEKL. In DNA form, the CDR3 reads TGCGCCAGCAGCCATTCTAGCGTCTCCTACAATGAGCAGTTCTTC. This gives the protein CASSHSSVSYNEQFF.

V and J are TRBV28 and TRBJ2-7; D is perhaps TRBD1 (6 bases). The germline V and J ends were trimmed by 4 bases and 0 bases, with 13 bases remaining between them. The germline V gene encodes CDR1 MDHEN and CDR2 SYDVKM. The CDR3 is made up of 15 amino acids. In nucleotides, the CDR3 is TGTGCCAGCAGTTCCGGGACACGAAGCTCCTACGAGCAGTACTTC. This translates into CASSSGTRSSYEQYF.

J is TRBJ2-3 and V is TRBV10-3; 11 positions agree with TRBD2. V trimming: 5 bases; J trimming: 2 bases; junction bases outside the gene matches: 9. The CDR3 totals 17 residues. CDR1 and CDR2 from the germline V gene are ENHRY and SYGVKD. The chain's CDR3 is CAISSQQLAGATDTQYF. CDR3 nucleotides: TGTGCCATCAGTTCCCAGCAACTAGCGGGAGCCACAGATACGCAGTATTTT.

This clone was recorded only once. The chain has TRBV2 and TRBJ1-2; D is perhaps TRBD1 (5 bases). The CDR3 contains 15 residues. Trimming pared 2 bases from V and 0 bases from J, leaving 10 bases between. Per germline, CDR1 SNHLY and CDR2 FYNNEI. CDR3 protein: CASSEQGDANYGYTF. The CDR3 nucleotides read TGTGCCAGCAGTGAACAGGGAGACGCTAACTATGGCTACACCTTC. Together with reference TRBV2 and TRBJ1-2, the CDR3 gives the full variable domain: EPEVTQTPSHQVTQMGQEVILRCVPISNHLYFYWYRQILGQKVEFLVSFYNNEISEKSEIFDDQFSVERPDGSNFTLKIRSTKLEDSAMYFCASSEQGDANYGYTFGSGTRLTVV.

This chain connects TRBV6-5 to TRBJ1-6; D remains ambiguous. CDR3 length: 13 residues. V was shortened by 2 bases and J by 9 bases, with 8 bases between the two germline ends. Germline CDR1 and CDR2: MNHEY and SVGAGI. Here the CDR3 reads CASSYSVTSPLHF. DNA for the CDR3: TGTGCCAGCAGTTACAGCGTAACTTCACCCCTCCACTTT.

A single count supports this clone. The CDR3 sequence: CATSRDRAGAYEQYF. The DNA for the CDR3 is TGTGCCACCAGCAGAGATCGGGCAGGGGCCTACGAGCAGTACTTC. J is TRBJ2-7 and V is TRBV15; D perhaps matches TRBD1 (6 bases). CDR1 is LNHNV and CDR2 is YYDKDF in the germline V gene (reference sequence). The CDR3 is 15 residues long. V lost 0 bases to trimming and J lost 2 bases, with 11 bases between them.

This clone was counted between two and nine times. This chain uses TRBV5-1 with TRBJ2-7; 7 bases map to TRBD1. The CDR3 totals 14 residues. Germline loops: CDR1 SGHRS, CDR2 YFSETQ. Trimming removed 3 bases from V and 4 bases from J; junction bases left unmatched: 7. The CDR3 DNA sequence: TGCGCCAGCAGCTCCGGGACAGAAGGGTACGAGCAGTACTTC. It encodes CASSSGTEGYEQYF. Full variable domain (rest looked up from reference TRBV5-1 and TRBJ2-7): KAGVTQTPRYLIKTRGQQVTLSCSPISGHRSVSWYQQTPGQGLQFLFEYFSETQRNKGNFPGRFSGRQFSNSRSEMNVSTLELGDSALYLCASSSGTEGYEQYFGPGTRLTVT.

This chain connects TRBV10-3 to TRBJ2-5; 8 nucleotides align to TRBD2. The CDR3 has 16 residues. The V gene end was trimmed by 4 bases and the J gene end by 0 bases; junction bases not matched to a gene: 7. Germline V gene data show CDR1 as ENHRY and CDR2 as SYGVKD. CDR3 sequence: CAISVGLAGNQETQYF. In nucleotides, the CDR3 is TGTGCCATCAGTGTAGGATTAGCGGGAAACCAAGAGACCCAGTACTTC.

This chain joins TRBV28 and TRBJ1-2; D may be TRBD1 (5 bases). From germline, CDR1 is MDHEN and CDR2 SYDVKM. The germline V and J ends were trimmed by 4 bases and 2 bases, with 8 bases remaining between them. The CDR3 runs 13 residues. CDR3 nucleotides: TGTGCCAGCAGTTACCAGGGCAACTATGGCTACACCTTC. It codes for CASSYQGNYGYTF.

The CDR3 spells CASSLLQGAADTQYF. The CDR3 DNA reads TGTGCCAGCAGTTTATTGCAGGGGGCCGCAGATACGCAGTATTTT. This chain links TRBV28 with TRBJ2-3, with TRBD1 identical over 8 bases. Germline V lookup: CDR1 MDHEN, CDR2 SYDVKM. The V gene end was trimmed by 1 base and the J gene end by 4 bases; junction bases not matched to a gene: 4. This CDR3 has 15 amino acids. The whole variable domain, remainder taken from reference TRBV28 and TRBJ2-3, is DVKVTQSSRYLVKRTGEKVFLECVQDMDHENMFWYRQDPGLGLRLIYFSYDVKMKEKGDIPEGYSVSREKKERFSLILESASTNQTSMYLCASSLLQGAADTQYFGPGTRLTVL.

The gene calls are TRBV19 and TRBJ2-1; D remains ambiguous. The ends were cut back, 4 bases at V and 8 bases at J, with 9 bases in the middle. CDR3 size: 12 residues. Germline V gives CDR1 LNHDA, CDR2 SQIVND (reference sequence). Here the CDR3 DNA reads TGTGCCAGTAGTAACCAAGGGCATGAGCAGTTCTTC. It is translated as CASSNQGHEQFF.

CDR3 in amino acids: CASLAGESTDTQYF. The DNA for the CDR3 is TGTGCCAGTCTAGCGGGAGAGAGCACAGATACGCAGTATTTT. The chain is built from TRBV27 and TRBJ2-3; TRBD2 agrees at 10 bases. The junction had 3 bases not matched to a gene; V was cut back by 9 bases and J by 0 bases. Germline V lookup: CDR1 MNHEY, CDR2 SMNVEV (reference sequence). CDR3 length: 14 amino acids.

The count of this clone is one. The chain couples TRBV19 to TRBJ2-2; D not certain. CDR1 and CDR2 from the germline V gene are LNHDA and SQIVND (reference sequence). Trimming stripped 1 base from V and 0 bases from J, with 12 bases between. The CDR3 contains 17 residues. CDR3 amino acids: CASSIAAAAANTGELFF. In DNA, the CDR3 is TGTGCCAGTAGTATAGCGGCGGCGGCCGCGAACACCGGGGAGCTGTTTTTT.